This record concerns one T cell receptor beta chain sequence. Its antigen remains unknown. Other nucleotide sequences in the sample specify the same CDR3. The data belong to a study of T cell responses to AZD1222 COVID-19 vaccine. Points from the study as a whole: There were mostly white British donors and more females than males, and clonal diversity was possibly underestimated. An increase in Spike-specific TCR breadth and depth was observed after two AZD1222 doses. All repertoire sampling was performed exclusively after the peak T cell response. Nearly half of spike-specific TCRs reportedly target unmutated variant regions.

The table came from immunoSEQ multiplex PCR; TCRdb's copy has only in-frame clones and leaves some out. The sample lists under 200,000 clones, 88% occurring once. The CDR3 runs 15 residues. Germline V gene data show CDR1 as SGHVS and CDR2 as FQNEAQ. V was clipped by 5 bases and J by 4 bases; unmatched bases: 4. The rearrangement uses TRBV7-8 and TRBJ1-5; 11 nucleotides agree with TRBD1. The TCR sequence derives from an adult who received the AZD1222 COVID-19 vaccine. Sequenced here: peripheral blood, sampled 28 days after the second AZD1222 dose. CDR3 DNA sequence: TGTGCCAGCAGCCTAGGGACAGGGGGAAATCAGCCCCAGCATTTT. The encoded protein is CASSLGTGGNQPQHF.